This paragraph covers one T cell receptor (beta chain) sequence. This specimen comes from a study of blood T cell repertoires in COVID-19. Trimming shortened V by 8 bases and J by 6 bases, and 10 bases separated the two germline ends. Germline lookup yields CDR1 ENHRY and CDR2 SYGVKD. This CDR3 region has 12 residues. Sequencing used immunoSEQ multiplex PCR; TCRdb keeps in-frame clones, though not all of them. This table holds hundreds of thousands of clones, approximately 78% found once. The clonotype comes from a man aged 40-49 years who had been exposed to COVID-19. The sequencing input was PBMCs or T cells enriched from blood (not recorded which). The chain links TRBV10-3 to TRBJ2-2, with no clear D. This chain's CDR3 is CAIRGGPGELFF. CDR3 nucleotide sequence: TGTGCCATCCGAGGCGGTCCCGGGGAGCTGTTTTTT.